This T cell receptor beta chain was captured by sequencing in a study of blood T cell repertoires in COVID-19. Before they entered the study, exposed participants had met a COVID-19 case within 2 weeks. Trimming stripped 5 bases from V and 0 bases from J, with 17 bases between. The CDR3 length is 17 residues. The germline CDR1 and CDR2 sequences are SGHVS and FNYEAQ. Study processing details: Amplification of reference gene primers was used by the study to estimate nucleated cell counts. Repertoires were generated with immunoSEQ multiplex PCR, while TCRdb's copy carries only in-frame clones and drops some. That table furnishes V, J and clone size, whereas the DNA furnished D and trimming. The sample yields approximately 300,000 clones, 85% to 95% seen once.

The receptor's source is a woman aged 25 to 39 who had been exposed to COVID-19. The chain carries TRBV7-6 and TRBJ2-1, with D unresolved. The sample taken for sequencing was PBMCs or T cells enriched from blood (not recorded which). In DNA, the CDR3 is TGTGCCAGCAGCCCGGCGGTTCGTTTGAGCTCCTACAATGAGCAGTTCTTC. It codes for CASSPAVRLSSYNEQFF.